These 25 T cell receptor beta chains originate from one sample sequenced in a study of OX40 agonist ivuxolimab in advanced cancers. Repertoires were generated with immunoSEQ multiplex PCR, while TCRdb's copy carries only in-frame clones and drops some. The table lists 90,000 to 130,000 clones, roughly nine tenths of them singletons. Sequencing was performed on CD4+ or CD8+ T cells sorted from blood, taken in a trial of the OX40 agonist ivuxolimab. The receptors were sampled from an adult with an advanced solid tumor such as melanoma, head and neck, liver or kidney cancer.

The chain employs TRBV19 and TRBJ2-1; perhaps TRBD1 as D (5 bases). Germline CDR1 LNHDA, CDR2 SQIVND (reference sequence). V gave up 4 bases and J gave up 0 bases, with 16 bases separating them. The CDR3 covers 17 residues. CDR3 coding DNA: TGTGCCAGTAGTAGACCAGGGTTTCTACCCTCCTACAATGAGCAGTTCTTC. Translating it yields CASSRPGFLPSYNEQFF.

This chain connects TRBV7-8 to TRBJ1-2; D is perhaps TRBD1 (6 bases). Trimming took 1 base from V and 2 from J, leaving 11 bases between them. The length of the CDR3 is 15 residues. The germline V gene encodes CDR1 SGHVS and CDR2 FQNEAQ. The CDR3 reads CASSLVPGTNYGYTF. The CDR3 DNA reads as TGTGCCAGCAGCTTAGTTCCGGGGACAAACTATGGCTACACCTTC.

This chain uses TRBV27 with TRBJ1-5; 8 bases agree with TRBD1. The CDR3 spans 14 residues. Unmatched junction bases numbered 6, after V lost 5 bases and J lost 6 bases. Germline V gene data show CDR1 as MNHEY and CDR2 as SMNVEV (reference sequence). This CDR3 reads CASSEDRVVQPQHF. As DNA, the CDR3 is TGTGCCAGCAGTGAGGACAGGGTGGTTCAGCCCCAGCATTTT.

J is TRBJ1-6 and V is TRBV5-6; D is ambiguous. V gave up 2 bases and J gave up 6 bases, with 12 bases separating them. This CDR3 is built from 15 residues. Germline CDR1 is SGHDT and CDR2 is YYEEEE. CDR3 residues: CASSFSRKTNSPLHF. Here the CDR3 DNA reads TGTGCCAGCAGCTTTTCACGGAAGACTAATTCACCCCTCCACTTT. Together with reference TRBV5-6 and TRBJ1-6, the CDR3 gives the full variable domain: DAGVTQSPTHLIKTRGQQVTLRCSPKSGHDTVSWYQQALGQGPQFIFQYYEEEERQRGNFPDRFSGHQFPNYSSELNVNALLLGDSALYLCASSFSRKTNSPLHFGNGTRLTVT.

This clone was observed a handful of times. The gene calls are TRBV6-5 and TRBJ1-2, with TRBD1 identical over 7 bases. The CDR3 spans 12 residues. The V segment lost 5 bases and the J segment 7 bases; nucleotides outside the gene matches: 4. Germline CDR1 and CDR2: MNHEY and SVGAGI. The DNA of the CDR3 is TGTGCCAGCAGTGACAGGGTTGCTGGCTACACCTTC. This gives the protein CASSDRVAGYTF.

The chain joins TRBV2 to TRBJ1-6; unclear D gene. CDR1 and CDR2 (germline): SNHLY, FYNNEI. With 5 bases removed from V and 7 bases from J, the gap between germline ends came to 9 bases. The CDR3 sequence is 13 residues long. CDR3 loop: CASSQGWNSPLHF. In DNA form, the CDR3 reads TGTGCCAGCAGTCAAGGGTGGAATTCACCCCTCCACTTT.

The V gene is TRBV5-6, the J gene TRBJ1-3, with 12 bases fitting TRBD1. Per the germline V gene, CDR1 is SGHDT and CDR2 is YYEEEE. The junction had 3 bases not matched to a gene; V was cut back by 2 bases and J by 3 bases. The CDR3 is made up of 16 amino acids. The CDR3 region is CASSFGTGGVGNTIYF. CDR3 in DNA: TGTGCCAGCAGCTTCGGGACAGGGGGCGTTGGAAACACCATATATTTT.

The CDR3 reads CASSQGLAGVSTGELFF. The DNA for the CDR3 is TGTGCCAGCAGCCAAGGCCTAGCGGGAGTTAGCACCGGGGAGCTGTTTTTT. This rearrangement joins TRBV4-2 to TRBJ2-2, with TRBD2 matching 10 bases. V shed 1 base, J shed 4 bases, and the junction held 6 bases outside the gene matches. CDR3 length equals 17 residues. Germline values: CDR1 LGHNA, CDR2 YNFKEQ.

This chain connects TRBV6-1 to TRBJ1-2; D uncertain. This CDR3 comprises 13 residues. Germline V CDR1 and CDR2: MNHNS, SASEGT. Trimming cost V 0 bases and J 8 bases, with 10 bases left between them. The CDR3 loop reads CASSEAWELGYTF. Written as DNA, the CDR3 is TGTGCCAGCAGTGAAGCTTGGGAGTTGGGCTACACCTTC.

The chain uses TRBV7-2 and TRBJ2-3; D unclear. Germline V gene lookup returns CDR1 SGHTA and CDR2 FQGNSA. This CDR3 has 14 amino acids. V was pared by 3 bases and J by 7 bases, with 14 bases between. This CDR3 is CASSFARFMNTQYF. CDR3 DNA: TGTGCCAGCAGCTTCGCCCGATTTATGAATACGCAGTATTTT.

The chain recombines TRBV7-2 with TRBJ2-7, with D uncertain. V dropped 0 bases and J dropped 1 base, with 16 bases sitting between them. CDR1 SGHTA and CDR2 FQGNSA come from the germline V gene. The CDR3 loop spans 17 amino acids. The CDR3 sequence is CASSLASPGMSSYEQYF. For the CDR3, the DNA is TGTGCCAGCAGCTTAGCGTCCCCGGGTATGTCGTCCTACGAGCAGTACTTC.

The chain combines TRBV18 with TRBJ1-5; the D gene is possibly TRBD1 (5 bases). CDR1 KGHSH and CDR2 LQKENI come from the germline V gene. Trimming cost V 3 bases and J 0 bases, with 9 bases left between them. This CDR3 has 15 residues. The CDR3 region has the DNA TGTGCCAGCTCACCGTCAGGGAATAGCAATCAGCCCCAGCATTTT. The encoded protein is CASSPSGNSNQPQHF.

This chain joins TRBV7-3 and TRBJ2-7, with 9 bases lining up with TRBD1. The CDR3 sequence is 15 residues long. The germline CDR1 and CDR2 sequences are SGHTA and FQGTGA. The ends lost 5 bases at V and 2 bases at J; junction bases unmatched: 7. CDR3 residues: CASSTPGTGPYEQYF. The CDR3, as DNA: TGTGCCAGCAGCACGCCTGGGACAGGGCCCTACGAGCAGTACTTC. The full variable domain, its missing parts supplied by reference TRBV7-3 and TRBJ2-7, is GAGVSQTPSNKVTEKGKYVELRCDPISGHTALYWYRQSLGQGPEFLIYFQGTGAADDSGLPNDRFFAVRPEGSVSTLKIQRTERGDSAVYLCASSTPGTGPYEQYFGPGTRLTVT.

Only a few counts were recorded for this clone. The chain employs TRBV27 and TRBJ2-2, with 8 nucleotides matching TRBD1. The CDR3 is 14 amino acids. V lost 6 bases, J lost 1 base, and 1 base stayed unmatched. CDR1 and CDR2 (germline): MNHEY, SMNVEV (reference sequence). CDR3 bases: TGTGCCAGCAGAGGGACAGGGAACACCGGGGAGCTGTTTTTT. Its translation: CASRGTGNTGELFF.

The chain combines TRBV25-1 with TRBJ1-4; 7 nucleotides match TRBD1. The germline V gene encodes CDR1 MGHDK and CDR2 SYGVNS. V gave up 7 bases and J gave up 7 bases; unmatched junction bases: 6. The CDR3 runs 13 residues. In nucleotides, the CDR3 is TGTGCCAGCAAAGAGGGGGCGCGTGAAAAACTGTTTTTT. Residues: CASKEGAREKLFF.

The chain combines TRBV7-2 with TRBJ2-7, with 8 bases fitting TRBD2. The CDR3 covers 12 residues. Unmatched junction bases numbered 5, after V lost 9 bases and J lost 4 bases. Germline values: CDR1 SGHTA, CDR2 FQGNSA. CDR3 loop: CASGAGGYEQYF. For the CDR3, the DNA is TGTGCCAGTGGGGCGGGAGGATACGAGCAGTACTTC.

The chain links TRBV7-2 to TRBJ2-7; 8 nucleotides align to TRBD1. This CDR3 is 17 amino acids long. In germline, CDR1 is SGHTA, CDR2 FQGNSA. Trimming cost V 0 bases and J 4 bases; bases outside gene matches: 11. The CDR3, as DNA: TGTGCCAGCAGCTTAGCGGTGGGACAGGCCTCACCTTACGAGCAGTACTTC. This encodes CASSLAVGQASPYEQYF.

This clone was observed a few times. The chain's CDR3 is CASSQETGRGSPLHF. CDR3 DNA: TGCGCCAGCAGCCAAGAGACGGGGAGAGGTTCACCCCTCCACTTT. V usage is TRBV4-3 and J usage is TRBJ1-6; D is ambiguous. The CDR3 consists of 15 residues. Trimming took off 0 bases at V and 9 bases at J, with 12 bases between the two ends. Germline V gene lookup returns CDR1 LGHNA and CDR2 YSLEER.

The J gene is TRBJ1-5, the V gene TRBV19; 7 nucleotides align to TRBD1. CDR3 length: 15 amino acids. The germline V gene encodes CDR1 LNHDA and CDR2 SQIVND (reference sequence). V lost 6 bases to trimming and J lost 2 bases; unmatched junction nucleotides: 7. The CDR3 coding sequence is TGTGCCAGTAGCAGCCAGGGGGGAGGCAATCAGCCCCAGCATTTT. Its translation is CASSSQGGGNQPQHF.

This sequence joins TRBV7-8 and TRBJ2-1, with D unresolved. Per the germline V gene, CDR1 is SGHVS and CDR2 is FQNEAQ. V lost 3 bases and J 7 bases, leaving 10 bases between the germline ends. This CDR3 region has 13 residues. In nucleotides, the CDR3 is TGTGCCAGCAGCTTGGAAAGGCTGAATGAGCAGTTCTTC. Amino acids: CASSLERLNEQFF. The full variable domain, completed using reference TRBV7-8 and TRBJ2-1, is GAGVSQSPRYKVAKRGQDVALRCDPISGHVSLFWYQQALGQGPEFLTYFQNEAQLDKSGLPSDRFFAERPEGSVSTLKIQRTQQEDSAVYLCASSLERLNEQFFGPGTRLTVL.

The chain combines TRBV9 with TRBJ2-7; D is possibly TRBD2 (6 bases). V was cut by 0 bases and J by 2 bases, with 9 bases left in between. The germline V gene encodes CDR1 SGDLS and CDR2 YYNGEE. There are 14 residues in the CDR3. The CDR3 reads CASSVDPGAYEQYF. CDR3 nucleotides: TGTGCCAGCAGCGTAGACCCGGGGGCCTACGAGCAGTACTTC.

The V and J genes are TRBV11-3 and TRBJ2-3; tentative D call: TRBD2 (6 bases). V dropped 1 base and J dropped 2 bases, with 16 bases sitting between them. There are 17 residues in the CDR3. Looked up from germline, CDR1 is SGHNT and CDR2 is YENEEA. DNA of the CDR3: TGTGCCAGCAGCTTAGGCGCTAGCGATTTCTACACAGATACGCAGTATTTT. It yields the protein CASSLGASDFYTDTQYF.

The rearrangement links TRBV6-5 to TRBJ2-5; D is unresolved. CDR3 length equals 12 residues. The V end was cut by 5 bases, the J end by 4 bases, with 8 bases between. Germline CDR1 reads MNHEY; CDR2 reads SVGAGI. The CDR3 nucleotides are TGTGCCAGCAGTCCCCGAGGAGAGACCCAGTACTTC. As protein: CASSPRGETQYF.

This chain uses TRBV2 with TRBJ2-5, with D perhaps matching TRBD1 (6 bases). Germline loops: CDR1 SNHLY, CDR2 FYNNEI. The CDR3 consists of 13 residues. The V end was cut by 8 bases, the J end by 2 bases, with 12 bases between. This chain's CDR3 is CASRGHLQETQYF. For the CDR3, the DNA is TGTGCCAGCCGGGGACATCTACAAGAGACCCAGTACTTC.

V is TRBV4-2 and J is TRBJ2-3; the D gene is possibly TRBD1 (5 bases). V lost 0 bases to trimming and J lost 7 bases, with 17 bases between them. Germline CDR1 is LGHNA and CDR2 is YNFKEQ. The length of the CDR3 is 16 residues. The CDR3 bases are TGTGCCAGCAGCCAAGATTTTCCTCCCAGGGTCTATACGCAGTATTTT. Its translation: CASSQDFPPRVYTQYF.